The T cell receptor beta chain under discussion was sequenced for a study of T cells expressing NK-cell markers (dated by TCRdb to 2018 to 2021). About the full investigation: Under ten donors provided sorted CD3+CD56+NKG2C+, CD3+CD56+NKG2C- and CD3+CD56-NKG2C+ T-cell subsets, whose TCR beta-chain repertoires were profiled. Libraries were sequenced as 2 x 150 bp reads on Illumina HiSeq 2000/2500, MiSeq or NextSeq. The eight sequenced donors were randomly selected healthy volunteers, three men and five women. Of the eight sequenced donors, seven were found to be HCMV-seropositive and one was found to be HCMV-seronegative. Findings and caveats that apply to the study as a whole: Whether the expanded NKG2C-expressing T cell clones were specific for HCMV antigens was left unclear. Those dominant clonotypes were again the most abundant among CD3+CD56-NKG2C+ cells in a few donors, at about 25-60.1%. For several donors, the dominant CD3+CD56+NKG2C+ clonotypes were among the top 10 CD8+ clonotypes and accounted for about 1.0-7.0% of CD8+ T cells.

The instrument was an Illumina HiSeq 2000. 5'RACE template switching, by which a universal primer site and unique molecular identifiers were added, was used to make TCR beta cDNA libraries. Priming for cDNA synthesis came from the TCR beta constant segment, and two successive PCR amplification steps followed. The study's processing was this. MIGEC was used to demultiplex reads and group reads by UMI, and MiTCR was used to assemble and quantify clonotypes. Only TCR cDNA sequences supported by at least two reads were kept to exclude erroneous sequences. The tcR package was used for downstream repertoire analysis, with clonotypes matched between fractions based on CDR3 nucleotide sequence plus V segment. Antigen specificity was annotated against VDJdb with VDJmatch, allowing one amino acid substitution in CDR3. Each CDR3 protein sequence appears as one entry after TCRdb reprocessed the reads, and no DNA is included. In this record, the V and J calls reflect TCRdb's handling and not the investigators' own analysis. The sample has about 400,000 distinct CDR3 sequences on record. Jointly, the top ten make up around 10% of the sample.

Points on this clonotype: There is no known antigen for this receptor.

HCMV-specific IgG was detected in serum with a commercial ELISA kit to determine HCMV serostatus. Peripheral blood mononuclear cells were isolated from blood by Ficoll density gradient centrifugation. From the cysteine up to the phenylalanine, the CDR3 has a length of 14 residues. No coding sequence is recorded. CDR1 and CDR2 were assigned from the germline V gene as MNHNS and SASEGT. The sequence was collected from a woman between 45 and 60 years old in good health. Donor details come from another sample of the same person, matched by shared clones. Here the chain combines TRBV6-1 and TRBJ2-1; TCRdb returns TRBD2, unconfirmable since there is no DNA. Sequenced: blood T cells: a sorted CD56 or NKG2C T cell subset, CD4+ or CD8+ T cells, or bulk PBMC T cells (not recorded which). The CDR3 reads as follows: CASTGLASIHEQFF.